Listed below are T cell receptor beta chains from one sample, sequenced in a study of blood T cell repertoires in COVID-19. Method: immunoSEQ multiplex PCR; TCRdb's copy keeps in-frame clones and lacks some. Of approximately 270,000 clones in the sample, 75% to 90% were seen once. What was sequenced was peripheral blood. The receptors come from a woman aged 70-85 years with acute or convalescent COVID-19. The CDR3 runs from the conserved cysteine through the conserved F or W. A D gene is named only where the DNA matches it firmly. Part of the rows lack a size; the others show once, few, many or a class for expanded clones.

J	V	D	size	DNA	CDR3
TRBJ1-5	TRBV18	NA	NA	TGTGCCAGCTCACCGACGAGGGATCAGCCCCAGCATTTT	CASSPTRDQPQHF
TRBJ1-4	TRBV30	NA	NA	TGTGCCTGGAGTGTGACAGAGACTAATGAAAAACTGTTTTTT	CAWSVTETNEKLFF
TRBJ2-2	TRBV5-1	TRBD2	NA	TGCGCCAGCACGGGGGGGCGGAACACCGGGGAGCTGTTTTTT	CASTGGRNTGELFF
TRBJ1-6	TRBV11-3	NA	NA	TGTGCCAGCAGCATAAACGCGGGGCGACCCCTCCACTTT	CASSINAGRPLHF
TRBJ1-5	TRBV3-1/TRBV3-2	NA	NA	TGTGCCAGCAGCTCGTCTGGGCTCAATCAGCCCCAGCATTTT	CASSSSGLNQPQHF
TRBJ2-1	TRBV9	TRBD2	few	TGTGCCAGCAGCGTAGTGACGGGGGGCAATGAGCAGTTCTTC	CASSVVTGGNEQFF
TRBJ1-2	TRBV5-6	NA	NA	TGTGCCAGCAGCACCCCCGCAGGGTCATATGGCTACACCTTC	CASSTPAGSYGYTF
TRBJ2-5	TRBV24-1	TRBD2	few	TGTGCCACCAGCGGAGCGGGGGAGGAGACCCAGTACTTC	CATSGAGEETQYF
TRBJ2-7	TRBV6-1	NA	NA	TGTGCCAGCAGTGAAGGCGGGCCCGGTTACGAGCAGTACTTC	CASSEGGPGYEQYF
TRBJ2-3	TRBV14	TRBD2	NA	TGTGCCAGCAGCCAAGAAGTGGGCGGGGGGGCCATAGATACGCAGTATTTT	CASSQEVGGGAIDTQYF
TRBJ2-2	TRBV7-9	TRBD1	NA	TGTGCCAGCAGCTTAAGGGGACAGGGGACCGGGGAGCTGTTTTTT	CASSLRGQGTGELFF
TRBJ1-2	TRBV11-2	NA	NA	TGTGCCAGCAGCTTTCGGGGTTCTATGGGCTACACCTTC	CASSFRGSMGYTF
TRBJ2-1	TRBV24-1	NA	NA	TGTGCCACCAGTGATAGCGGAGTAAGCTCCTACAATGAGCAGTTCTTC	CATSDSGVSSYNEQFF
TRBJ2-2	TRBV29-1	TRBD1	NA	TGCAGCGTTGTGGGGCAGGGGGCGCTTGGCGGGGAGCTGTTTTTT	CSVVGQGALGGELFF
TRBJ2-7	TRBV11-2	NA	NA	TGTGCCAGCAGCGGAGGGGGCATCTCCTACGAGCAGTACTTC	CASSGGGISYEQYF
TRBJ2-7	TRBV6-5	TRBD2	NA	TGTGCCAGCACCCAACTAGCGGGACCATACGAGCAGTACTTC	CASTQLAGPYEQYF
TRBJ1-2	TRBV6-5	TRBD1	NA	TGTGCCACCTCGGGACAGACTAACTATGGCTACACCTTC	CATSGQTNYGYTF
TRBJ2-7	TRBV18	NA	NA	TGTGCCAGCTCACAAGGGGTCGCTGGCTACGAGCAGTACTTC	CASSQGVAGYEQYF